The 14 T cell receptor beta chains listed next were all sequenced from one sample in a study of T cell responses to AZD1222 COVID-19 vaccine. Assay used: immunoSEQ multiplex PCR; TCRdb lists only in-frame clones, some missing. The sample lists over 150,000 clones; roughly 85% were seen once. The specimen was peripheral blood, collected 28 days after the second AZD1222 dose. Receptors were obtained from an adult who received the AZD1222 COVID-19 vaccine.

This clone was recorded once. This rearrangement joins TRBV18 to TRBJ1-1; D gene ambiguous. V was clipped by 4 bases and J by 2 bases, with 17 bases between them. This CDR3 spans 16 amino acids. Per the germline V gene, CDR1 is KGHSH and CDR2 is LQKENI. CDR3 residues: CASSLTGPGENTEAFF. DNA of the CDR3: TGTGCCAGCTCACTAACCGGACCAGGTGAAAACACTGAAGCTTTCTTT. Complete variable domain (other parts from reference TRBV18 and TRBJ1-1): NAGVMQNPRHLVRRRGQEARLRCSPMKGHSHVYWYRQLPEEGLKFMVYLQKENIIDESGMPKERFSAEFPKEGPSILRIQQVVRGDSAAYFCASSLTGPGENTEAFFGQGTRLTVV.

This clone was picked up a small number of times. The chain employs TRBV5-4 and TRBJ2-7; a weak D match, TRBD2 (6 bases). CDR3 size: 15 residues. The ends were cut back, 0 bases at V and 3 bases at J, with 13 bases in the middle. Germline V CDR1 and CDR2: SGHNT, YYREEE (reference sequence). The CDR3 nucleotides read TGTGCCAGCAGCTTGGGTGGCGGGGAAAACTACGAGCAGTACTTC. Translating gives CASSLGGGENYEQYF.

The CDR3 protein is CASSLDPMGNIQYF. The CDR3 coding sequence is TGTGCCAGCAGCCTCGACCCCATGGGAAACATTCAGTACTTC. The chain is built from TRBV5-4 and TRBJ2-4; D gene unclear. The germline V gene encodes CDR1 SGHNT and CDR2 YYREEE (reference sequence). Trimming left V 4 bases short and J 6 bases short, with 14 bases between. The CDR3 loop spans 14 amino acids.

The chain joins TRBV6-4 to TRBJ1-2, with TRBD1 as a possible D gene (5 bases). The CDR3 loop spans 13 amino acids. Trimming pared 5 bases from V and 4 bases from J, leaving 11 bases between. Germline CDR1 and CDR2: MRHNA and SNTAGT. The CDR3 DNA reads TGTGCCAGCAGTCCGGGACCGAGCTATGGCTACACCTTC. It codes for CASSPGPSYGYTF.

This chain uses TRBV4-2 with TRBJ1-5; possible D gene TRBD1, 5 bases. The CDR3 has 15 residues. Germline loops: CDR1 LGHNA, CDR2 YNFKEQ. Trimming removed 6 bases from V and 5 bases from J, with 17 bases in between. CDR3 nucleotides: TGTGCCAGCAGTGTACTGGGGGAGGGACATCAGCCCCAGCATTTT. Translated: CASSVLGEGHQPQHF.

The rearrangement joins TRBV15 to TRBJ1-1, with D unresolved. Trimming cost V 11 bases and J 1 base, with 14 bases left between them. This CDR3 has 13 amino acids. Germline assignment: CDR1 LNHNV and CDR2 YYDKDF (reference sequence). The CDR3 here is CAAHKGGNTEAFF. The CDR3 nucleotides read TGTGCCGCGCATAAGGGAGGGAACACTGAAGCTTTCTTT.

The table lists this clone with a count of one. The rearrangement joins TRBV5-1 to TRBJ2-1; a weak D match, TRBD1 (5 bases). Trimming took 0 bases from V and 4 from J, leaving 11 bases between them. This CDR3 region has 15 residues. Germline loops: CDR1 SGHRS, CDR2 YFSETQ. CDR3 sequence (DNA): TGCGCCAGCAGCTTGGCCGCGACAGCTTACAATGAGCAGTTCTTC. Translated, it gives CASSLAATAYNEQFF.

This sequence joins TRBV7-7 and TRBJ2-3; TRBD2 might be the D (6 bases). Deletions cut 5 bases from V and 2 bases from J, with 11 bases between. The CDR3 is made up of 14 amino acids. CDR1 and CDR2 (germline): SSHAT, FNYEAQ (reference sequence). The CDR3 protein is CASSPSGVTDTQYF. The CDR3, as DNA: TGTGCCAGCAGCCCCTCGGGAGTCACAGATACGCAGTATTTT.

V gene TRBV12-5 combines with J gene TRBJ2-1; D perhaps matches TRBD1 (6 bases). Trimming removed 6 bases from V and 2 bases from J, with 11 bases in between. The CDR3 loop spans 14 amino acids. Germline V gene sequence: CDR1 LGHNT, CDR2 FRNRAP. The CDR3, as DNA: TGTGCTAGTGGGACTGACAGGACCTACAATGAGCAGTTCTTC. It yields the protein CASGTDRTYNEQFF. Together with reference TRBV12-5 and TRBJ2-1, the CDR3 gives the full variable domain: DARVTQTPRHKVTEMGQEVTMRCQPILGHNTVFWYRQTMMQGLELLAYFRNRAPLDDSGMPKDRFSAEMPDATLATLKIQPSEPRDSAVYFCASGTDRTYNEQFFGPGTRLTVL.

A few counts support this clone. This chain connects TRBV4-2 to TRBJ1-5; 12 positions agree with TRBD1. Germline V gene data show CDR1 as LGHNA and CDR2 as YNFKEQ. Unmatched junction bases numbered 8, after V lost 2 bases and J lost 6 bases. This CDR3 is built from 17 residues. CDR3 residues: CASSQLGTGGISQPQHF. DNA of the CDR3: TGTGCCAGCAGCCAACTCGGGACAGGGGGCATTAGTCAGCCCCAGCATTTT.

The V gene is TRBV2, the J gene TRBJ2-5, with 7 bases that match TRBD2. This CDR3 has 15 residues. The V and J ends lost 1 base and 5 bases, in that order; junction bases with no gene match: 7. Germline lookup yields CDR1 SNHLY and CDR2 FYNNEI. The CDR3 coding sequence is TGTGCCAGCAGTGAAGGTGGCCAGGGAGGGGAGACCCAGTACTTC. This gives the protein CASSEGGQGGETQYF.

This sequence joins TRBV6-5 and TRBJ1-4; unclear D gene. CDR1 and CDR2 from the germline V gene are MNHEY and SVGAGI. Trimming pared 8 bases from V and 3 bases from J, leaving 16 bases between. The CDR3 has 15 amino acids. The CDR3 DNA sequence: TGTGCCAGCGGCCTCGGGCAGGCACCTAATGAAAAACTGTTTTTT. It is translated as CASGLGQAPNEKLFF.

This clone was picked up one time. At the DNA level, this CDR3 is encoded by other sequences in the same sample as well. The chain joins TRBV5-1 to TRBJ1-5; possible D gene TRBD1, 5 bases. CDR1 is SGHRS, CDR2 YFSETQ, per germline. Trimming shortened V by 0 bases and J by 2 bases, and 9 bases separated the two germline ends. There are 15 residues in the CDR3. CDR3 sequence (DNA): TGCGCCAGCAGCTTGGGAGGGGTGGGCAATCAGCCCCAGCATTTT. Protein sequence: CASSLGGVGNQPQHF.

The chain couples TRBV6-5 to TRBJ1-5, with 8 bases fitting TRBD1. The CDR3 sequence is 14 residues long. Unmatched junction bases numbered 4, after V lost 2 bases and J lost 7 bases. Germline lookup yields CDR1 MNHEY and CDR2 SVGAGI. Here the CDR3 reads CASSYGHRGQPQHF. CDR3 nucleotide sequence: TGTGCCAGCAGTTACGGGCACAGGGGGCAGCCCCAGCATTTT.